The 2 T cell receptor beta chains given below trace back to one sample, sequenced in a study of PD-1 blockade in mismatch repair-deficient tumors. The assay was immunoSEQ multiplex PCR, and TCRdb's table has in-frame clones only and misses some. The data hold more than 85,000 clones, with approximately 80% observed a single time. Material: peripheral blood, obtained 30 to 36 weeks after starting pembrolizumab. The receptor source for this set is an adult with mismatch repair-deficient cancer.

The chain has TRBV19 and TRBJ1-1; 7 bases agree with TRBD1. The length of the CDR3 is 16 residues. Germline V gene sequence: CDR1 LNHDA, CDR2 SQIVND (reference sequence). J gave up 0 bases and V 6 bases, and 10 bases lay outside the gene matches. CDR3 residues: CASRRTGVKMNTEAFF. The CDR3, as DNA: TGTGCCAGTAGGCGCACAGGGGTGAAGATGAACACTGAAGCTTTCTTT.

V gene TRBV6-1 combines with J gene TRBJ1-3; unclear D gene. The CDR3 spans 17 residues. The V gene lost 1 base and the J gene lost 0 bases, with 13 bases spanning the gap. CDR1 and CDR2 from the germline V gene are MNHNS and SASEGT. This CDR3 reads CASSEVLSTGSGNTIYF. DNA of the CDR3: TGTGCCAGCAGTGAAGTACTTTCTACGGGCTCTGGAAACACCATATATTTT.